This T cell receptor beta chain was profiled in a study of sequential checkpoint blockade in melanoma. The V and J ends lost 6 bases and 1 base, in that order; junction bases with no gene match: 5. The CDR3 length is 14 residues. Germline CDR1 and CDR2: MNHEY and SVGAGI. Treatment in this sample: randomized to nivolumab then ipilimumab (arm A) or the reverse (arm B). From thawed PBMCs, live CD3+CD8+ cells negative for CD19 and CD56 were sorted. Clones were sequenced by immunoSEQ multiplex PCR, and TCRdb holds only the in-frame ones, with some missing. The sample has around 11,000 clones; approximately 71% are singletons.

The TCR sequence derives from a human donor with melanoma. The sample was CD8+ T cells sorted from blood (inferred from file names), taken from a patient given nivolumab and ipilimumab in sequence. This chain uses TRBV6-5 with TRBJ2-7, with 8 bases lining up with TRBD2. The chain's CDR3 is CASSEREWSYEQYF. CDR3 nucleotides: TGTGCCAGCAGCGAGCGGGAGTGGTCCTACGAGCAGTACTTC.